This T cell receptor beta chain stems from a study of cytomegalovirus exposure and HLA in healthy donors. Overall study results and limits: In a later analysis, compared with equally common non-associated chains, HLA-associated beta chains were more expanded.

For this clone: Antigen: not known.

PCR primers comprised 60 Vbeta and 13 Jbeta primers. Profiling relied on immunoSEQ multiplex PCR, and the TCRdb table lists in-frame clones only, not all of them. The sample carries around 280,000 clones, approximately 90% recorded once. V lost 6 bases and J lost 15, with 15 bases in between. This CDR3 contains 11 residues. In germline, CDR1 is SNHLY, CDR2 FYNNEI. The chain joins TRBV2 to TRBJ2-1; no clear D. This clonotype was obtained from a woman aged 18-29 years in good health and CMV-seronegative. The sample consisted of PBMCs. Here the CDR3 reads CASSAMTPGFF. The CDR3 region has the DNA TGTGCCAGCAGCGCCATGACCCCGGGGTTCTTC.